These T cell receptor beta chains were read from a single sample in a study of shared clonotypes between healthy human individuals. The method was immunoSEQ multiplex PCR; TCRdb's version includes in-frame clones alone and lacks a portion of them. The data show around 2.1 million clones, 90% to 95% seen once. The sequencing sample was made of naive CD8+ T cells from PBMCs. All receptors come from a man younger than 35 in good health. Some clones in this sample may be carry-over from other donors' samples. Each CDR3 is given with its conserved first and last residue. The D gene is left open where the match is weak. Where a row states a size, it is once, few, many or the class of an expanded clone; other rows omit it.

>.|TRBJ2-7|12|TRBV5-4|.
TGTGCCAGCAGCTTGGCGACGGGCGAGCAGTACTTC
CASSLATGEQYF
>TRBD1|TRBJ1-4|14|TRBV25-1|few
TGTGCCAGCAGGGAGACAGGGTTAGGTGAAAAACTGTTTTTT
CASRETGLGEKLFF
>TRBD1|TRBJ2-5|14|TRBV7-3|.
TGTGCCAGCAGCCCCCTGATGACAGGGTTGCCCCAGTACTTC
CASSPLMTGLPQYF
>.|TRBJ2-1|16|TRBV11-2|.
TGTGCCAGCAGCTTCGGGGTGGGGCAGGAGTTCAATGAGCAGTTCTTC
CASSFGVGQEFNEQFF
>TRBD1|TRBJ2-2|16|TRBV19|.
TGTGCCAGTAGTGGTCGACAGGGGGCGGGCACCGGGGAGCTGTTTTTT
CASSGRQGAGTGELFF
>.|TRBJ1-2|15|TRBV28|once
TGTGCCAGCAGCCCCAGGGGTCCAGGGTCTGATGGCTACACCTTC
CASSPRGPGSDGYTF
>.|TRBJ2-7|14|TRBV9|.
TGTGCCAGCAGCGGATCGGGACCGCCGTTTGAGCAGTACTTC
CASSGSGPPFEQYF
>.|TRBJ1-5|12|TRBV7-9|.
TGTGCCAGCAGCTCTCTAAATCAGCCCCAGCATTTT
CASSSLNQPQHF
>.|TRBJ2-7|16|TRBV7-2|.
TGTGCCAGCAGCTCACCTGCCCACGGCCAGCCCTACGAGCAGTACTTC
CASSSPAHGQPYEQYF
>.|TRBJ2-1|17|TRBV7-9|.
TGTGCCAGCAGCTTAGCTAGGAGAGACCCGGATGCACCATGGCAGTTCTTC
CASSLARRDPDAPWQFF
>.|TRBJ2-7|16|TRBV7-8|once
TGTGCCAGCAGCTTAGGGGGCGGGGAAGGTGTGGACGAGCAGTACTTC
CASSLGGGEGVDEQYF
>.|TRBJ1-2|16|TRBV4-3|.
TGCGCCAGCAGCCAAGGAACAGGGATTCCAAACTATGGCTACACCTTC
CASSQGTGIPNYGYTF
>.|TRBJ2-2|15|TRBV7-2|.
TGTGCCAGCAGCTTAGCGCGGCAGGGTGACGGGGAGCTGTTTTTT
CASSLARQGDGELFF
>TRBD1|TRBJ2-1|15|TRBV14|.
TGTGCCAGCAGCCTGACAGGGGGGTCCCCCAATGAGCAGTTCTTC
CASSLTGGSPNEQFF
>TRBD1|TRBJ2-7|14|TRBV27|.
TGTGCCAGCAGTTTTACAGGGGGCAACTACGAGCAGTACTTC
CASSFTGGNYEQYF
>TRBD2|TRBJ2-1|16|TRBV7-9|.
TGTGCCAGCAGCTCCAGGACTAGCGGGGCCTACAATGAGCAGTTCTTC
CASSSRTSGAYNEQFF